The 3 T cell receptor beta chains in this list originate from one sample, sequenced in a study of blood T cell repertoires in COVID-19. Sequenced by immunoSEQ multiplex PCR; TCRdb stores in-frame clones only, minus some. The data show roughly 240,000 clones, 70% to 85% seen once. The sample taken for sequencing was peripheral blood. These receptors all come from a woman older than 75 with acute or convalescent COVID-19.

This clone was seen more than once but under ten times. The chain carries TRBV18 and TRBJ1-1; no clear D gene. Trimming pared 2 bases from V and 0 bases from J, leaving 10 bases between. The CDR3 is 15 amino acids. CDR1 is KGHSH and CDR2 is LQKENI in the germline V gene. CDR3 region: CASSPNVRVNTEAFF. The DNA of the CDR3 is TGTGCCAGCTCACCAAATGTACGGGTGAACACTGAAGCTTTCTTT.

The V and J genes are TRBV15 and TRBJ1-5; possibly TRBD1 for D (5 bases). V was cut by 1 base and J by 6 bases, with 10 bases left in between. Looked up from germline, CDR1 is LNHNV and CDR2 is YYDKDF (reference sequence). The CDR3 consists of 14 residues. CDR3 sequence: CATSRARVIQPQHF. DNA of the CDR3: TGTGCCACCAGCAGAGCCAGGGTAATTCAGCCCCAGCATTTT.

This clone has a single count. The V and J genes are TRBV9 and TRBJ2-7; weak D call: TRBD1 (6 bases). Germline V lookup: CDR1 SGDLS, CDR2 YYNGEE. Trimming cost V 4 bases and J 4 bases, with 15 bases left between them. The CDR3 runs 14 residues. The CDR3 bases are TGTGCCAGCAGCCCCGGTCAGGGGCGGTACGAGCAGTACTTC. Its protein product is CASSPGQGRYEQYF.